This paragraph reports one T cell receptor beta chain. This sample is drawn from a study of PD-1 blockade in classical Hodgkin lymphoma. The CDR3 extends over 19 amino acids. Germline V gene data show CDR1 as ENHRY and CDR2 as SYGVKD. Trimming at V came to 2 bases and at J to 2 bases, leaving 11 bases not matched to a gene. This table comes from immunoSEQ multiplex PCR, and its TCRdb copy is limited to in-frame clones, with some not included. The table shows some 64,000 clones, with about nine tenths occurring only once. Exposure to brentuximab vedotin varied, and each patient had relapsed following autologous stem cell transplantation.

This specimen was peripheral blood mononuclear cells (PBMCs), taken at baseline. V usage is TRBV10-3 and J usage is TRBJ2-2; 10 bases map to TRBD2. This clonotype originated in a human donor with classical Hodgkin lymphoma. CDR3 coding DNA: TGTGCCATCAGTGAGAGGGGGGGTCTAGCGGGAGCTAACACCGGGGAGCTGTTTTTT. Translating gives CAISERGGLAGANTGELFF.